A selection of T cell receptor beta chains follows, all from one sample in a study of blood T cell repertoires in COVID-19. Sequencing used immunoSEQ multiplex PCR; TCRdb keeps in-frame clones, though not all of them. The sample lists 150,000 to 200,000 clones; around nine tenths were seen once. Sequenced material: peripheral blood. The source of these receptors is a man in his 70s with active or convalescent COVID-19. The CDR3 runs from the conserved cysteine through the conserved F or W. A D gene is named only where the DNA matches it firmly. Not all rows give a size; the values are once, few, many and, for expanded clones, a class.

clone size	J gene	V gene	D gene	CDR3 length	CDR3 DNA	CDR3 protein
.	TRBJ2-2	TRBV7-2	.	17	TGTGCCAGCAGCTTAATGGCCCCATGGAGGGGTGCCGGGGAGCTGTTTTTT	CASSLMAPWRGAGELFF
few	TRBJ2-2	TRBV7-8	TRBD2	15	TGTGCCAGCAGCCCTACTAGCGGGAGGAACGGGGAGCTGTTTTTT	CASSPTSGRNGELFF
.	TRBJ2-7	TRBV11-3	.	15	TGTGCCAGCAGCTTAGAGGGTAGGGGGTTTTACGAGCAGTACTTC	CASSLEGRGFYEQYF
.	TRBJ2-7	TRBV7-9	TRBD2	18	TGTGCCAGCAGCCCACCCCTCTCTAGCGGGAGTTTTTCCTACGAGCAGTACTTC	CASSPPLSSGSFSYEQYF
few	TRBJ1-4	TRBV14	TRBD1	17	TGTGCCAGCAGCCAGCGGACTCCGGGACAGGCGGCTGAAAAACTGTTTTTT	CASSQRTPGQAAEKLFF
.	TRBJ1-6	TRBV23-1	.	18	TGCGCCAGCAGCCGGTCCCCCAAAAGGACAAGGGTGGATTCACCCCTCCACTTT	CASSRSPKRTRVDSPLHF
.	TRBJ2-1	TRBV5-5	.	15	TGTGCCAGCAGCCCGACTAGTAGGTCTCACCATGAGCAGTTCTTC	CASSPTSRSHHEQFF
.	TRBJ1-1	TRBV10-3	TRBD1	13	TGTGCCATCAGTCAGGGGGTAGATGATGAAGCTTTCTTT	CAISQGVDDEAFF
once	TRBJ2-6	TRBV28	.	15	TGTGCCAGCAGCTTACACAACTCTGGGGCCAACGTCCTGACTTTC	CASSLHNSGANVLTF
.	TRBJ1-1	TRBV5-6	.	15	TGTGCCAGCAGCCCACGTCTGGGACACAACACTGAAGCTTTCTTT	CASSPRLGHNTEAFF
once	TRBJ2-5	TRBV5-6	TRBD1	16	TGTGCCAGCAGCCCCGGGTTGGGGCAGGGGGAAGAGACCCAGTACTTC	CASSPGLGQGEETQYF
.	TRBJ2-7	TRBV5-1	.	13	TGCGCCAGCAGCTTGGTCGAGGGCTACGAGCAGTACTTC	CASSLVEGYEQYF
.	TRBJ1-1	TRBV5-1	.	12	TGCGCCAGCAGCTTGCAGGGCTACGAAGCTTTCTTT	CASSLQGYEAFF
.	TRBJ2-7	TRBV11-2	TRBD2	14	TGTGCCAGCAGGGGGGGACTAGCGGGCTACGAGCAGTACTTC	CASRGGLAGYEQYF
.	TRBJ1-5	TRBV7-2	TRBD1	16	TGTGCCAGCAGCTTATCAACAGGGGGAATCAATCAGCCCCAGCATTTT	CASSLSTGGINQPQHF
.	TRBJ2-7	TRBV19	TRBD1	14	TGTGCCAGTAGTGTTTCCGGGACAGGGGCCGAGCAGTACTTC	CASSVSGTGAEQYF
.	TRBJ1-2	TRBV2	.	13	TGTGCCAGCAGTGTGGAGTCCACCCTTGGCTACACCTTC	CASSVESTLGYTF
once	TRBJ1-2	TRBV12-3/TRBV12-4	TRBD1	13	TGTGCCAGCCAACGACAGGGACCCTATGGCTACACCTTC	CASQRQGPYGYTF
.	TRBJ2-5	TRBV18	.	11	TGTGCCAGCTCACCCAGAGAGACCCAGTACTTC	CASSPRETQYF
.	TRBJ2-5	TRBV14	.	15	TGTGCCAGCAGCCAAGAAGTGGGCTATCGGGAGACCCAGTACTTC	CASSQEVGYRETQYF
once	TRBJ2-5	TRBV7-2	TRBD2	16	TGTGCCAGCAGTTCCCTAGCGGGGGGGCTTGGAGAGACCCAGTACTTC	CASSSLAGGLGETQYF
.	TRBJ2-7	TRBV27	.	16	TGTGCCAGCAGTTTATCGGTTGGCCTTCCCTCCTACGAGCAGTACTTC	CASSLSVGLPSYEQYF
.	TRBJ2-7	TRBV19	TRBD1	18	TGTGCCAGTATCCTCCGGGACAGGGGATGTCTGTGGTTCTACGAGCAGTACTTC	CASILRDRGCLWFYEQYF
once	TRBJ2-6	TRBV13	.	13	TGTGCCAGCAGCTTCGGGGGGGCCAACGTCCTGACTTTC	CASSFGGANVLTF
.	TRBJ2-1	TRBV19	.	15	TGTGCCAGTAGTATAGTCCCGAGCTCCTACAATGAGCAGTTCTTC	CASSIVPSSYNEQFF
.	TRBJ2-3	TRBV6-6	.	12	TGTGCCAGCAGCCCTCACGGGACTGCGCAGTATTTT	CASSPHGTAQYF
.	TRBJ1-1	TRBV25-1	.	14	TGTGCCAGCAGTAAAGACAGTGGCCGTAATGAAGCTTTCTTT	CASSKDSGRNEAFF
.	TRBJ2-3	TRBV5-1	.	14	TGCGCCAGCAGCTTGGTAGACTCCACAGATACGCAGTATTTT	CASSLVDSTDTQYF
.	TRBJ1-1	TRBV9	.	14	TGTGCCAGCAGCGCCAGCCCAACAGAGACTGAAGCTTTCTTT	CASSASPTETEAFF
.	TRBJ2-7	TRBV5-1	.	13	TGCGCCAGCAGCTTGGCTCAGACCTACGAGCAGTACTTC	CASSLAQTYEQYF
once	TRBJ2-6	TRBV18	.	18	TGTGCCAGCTCACCACCGGGACTCAAACACTCTGGGGCCAACGTCCTGACTTTC	CASSPPGLKHSGANVLTF
.	TRBJ1-4	TRBV5-1	.	16	TGCGCCAGCAGCTTGGTTGCGGGACCGAGTAATGAAAAACTGTTTTTT	CASSLVAGPSNEKLFF
.	TRBJ2-2	TRBV4-3	TRBD2	16	TGCGCCAGCAGCCAATCTGGGGGGGTGGCCGCCGGGGAGCTGTTTTTT	CASSQSGGVAAGELFF
.	TRBJ2-1	TRBV6-5	TRBD2	14	TGTGCCAGCAGTCTTAGCGGGAGGTACAATGAGCAGTTCTTC	CASSLSGRYNEQFF
.	TRBJ2-7	TRBV7-2	TRBD1	15	TGTGCCAGCAGCTTAACGGCCAGGGGGCCCTACGAGCAGTACTTC	CASSLTARGPYEQYF
once	TRBJ2-7	TRBV7-9	TRBD1	13	TGTGCCAGCAGCCCACAGGGGTTCAACGAGCAGTACTTC	CASSPQGFNEQYF
.	TRBJ1-1	TRBV5-4	.	14	TGTGCCAGCAGGTCGGACAGCATGAACACTGAAGCTTTCTTT	CASRSDSMNTEAFF
.	TRBJ2-2	TRBV4-3	.	16	TGCGCCAGCAGCCAAGACAGGGGAAGTCGCACCGGGGAGCTGTTTTTT	CASSQDRGSRTGELFF
.	TRBJ1-1	TRBV30	.	15	TGTGCCTGGAGTGTACTAGATCGTCCGAACACTGAAGCTTTCTTT	CAWSVLDRPNTEAFF
.	TRBJ1-2	TRBV7-2	.	14	TGTGCCAGCAGCCCCCTCCGAGGGGGTCGAGGCTACACCTTC	CASSPLRGGRGYTF
.	TRBJ1-5	TRBV5-6	.	13	TGTGCCAGCAGCTTGTGGGGGGGCCAGCCCCAGCATTTT	CASSLWGGQPQHF
.	TRBJ2-7	TRBV10-3	.	15	TGTGCCATCGGAGTGGGGGCGCAGCGGTCCCACGAGCAGTACTTC	CAIGVGAQRSHEQYF
.	TRBJ2-1	TRBV10-1	.	13	TGCGCCAGCAGTGATGGGGGGGCTACTGAGCAGTTCTTC	CASSDGGATEQFF
.	TRBJ2-1	TRBV10-3	TRBD1	20	TGTGCCATCAGTGGAAGACCGGGACAGGGGGCAAAGAGCTCCTACAATGAGCAGTTCTTC	CAISGRPGQGAKSSYNEQFF
.	TRBJ2-1	TRBV28	TRBD2	19	TGTGCCAGCAGTGAAGGACTAGCGGGAGGGGTCGGCTCCTACAATGAGCAGTTCTTC	CASSEGLAGGVGSYNEQFF
few	TRBJ2-2	TRBV3-1/TRBV3-2	.	16	TGTGCCAGCAGGACAACAGGTCCTGCGAACACCGGGGAGCTGTTTTTT	CASRTTGPANTGELFF
.	TRBJ2-5	TRBV10-2	TRBD1	13	TGCGCCAGCAGTGAGGGACAGGGGCAGACCCAGTACTTC	CASSEGQGQTQYF